The 2 T cell receptor beta chains presented below share a single source sample, sequenced in a study of T cells after yellow fever vaccination. TCRdb redid the calling of the 5' RACE reads with MiXCR, one entry per CDR3 protein. Among some 320,000 distinct CDR3 sequences listed, around 4.5% were seen once. This material consisted of PBMCs, taken 15 days after the yellow fever booster vaccination. The receptor set was obtained from a young man who received the YFV17D yellow fever vaccine.

This clonotype was detected ten times or more. DNA for the CDR3: TGTGCCAGCAGCGAAGGGACTGCATTCACAGATACGCAGTATTTT. It specifies CASSEGTAFTDTQYF. The V gene is TRBV7-3, the J gene TRBJ2-3; D is perhaps TRBD2 (6 bases). The CDR3 is made up of 15 amino acids. Germline V lookup: CDR1 SGHTA, CDR2 FQGTGA. V was cut by 5 bases and J by 2 bases, with 14 bases left in between.

This clonotype was detected a few times. The chain couples TRBV5-1 to TRBJ2-5; 8 bases match TRBD2. CDR3 length: 15 amino acids. Germline assignment: CDR1 SGHRS and CDR2 YFSETQ. The V and J ends lost 0 bases and 3 bases, in that order; junction bases with no gene match: 4. This CDR3 is CASSLGVSGEETQYF. In nucleotides, the CDR3 is TGCGCCAGCAGCTTGGGGGTTAGCGGGGAAGAGACCCAGTACTTC.